This TCR beta chain was sequenced for a study of T cells in tumors after PD-1 blockade. Germline values: CDR1 LGHNA, CDR2 YNFKEQ. The CDR3 runs 13 residues. The V end was cut by 4 bases, the J end by 5 bases, with 11 bases between. TCRdb keeps only in-frame clones here, not all; method: immunoSEQ multiplex PCR. The table lists approximately 19,000 clones, roughly 80% of them singletons, with 25% in the top ten. The V call is TRBV4-2, the J call TRBJ2-5, with D tentatively TRBD2 (5 bases). The sample was PBMCs, taken after anti-PD-1 therapy. The source is a human donor with advanced basal cell or squamous cell carcinoma (not recorded which). The CDR3 sequence is CASSPGPGETQYF. CDR3 nucleotide sequence: TGTGCCAGCAGCCCCGGACCGGGGGAGACCCAGTACTTC.